This entry features one TCR beta chain sequence. What it recognizes is unknown. Measured with immunoSEQ multiplex PCR; TCRdb has only the in-frame clones, and not every one. The repertoire holds 500,000 to 700,000 clones, about 95% seen once, with approximately 0.11% in the top ten. The CDR3 sequence is 16 residues long. Germline CDR1 SGHNT, CDR2 YYREEE (reference sequence). Deletions cut 4 bases from V and 4 bases from J, with 20 bases between. This record belongs to a study of shared clonotypes between healthy human individuals. Study-wide results and caveats: About 5% of naive CD4 clonotypes were shared across several donors. Represented diversity, genetic and exposure-history alike, was limited by few donors.

Naive CD8 cells, CD45RO-negative and positively selected for CCR7, excluded terminally differentiated effector memory CD45RA+ cells. The chain employs TRBV5-4 and TRBJ1-2; D remains ambiguous. The sample consisted of naive CD8+ T cells sorted from blood. The source of this sequence is a woman aged 30 to 39 in good health. CDR3 protein: CASSPLVDQIGYGYTF. In nucleotides, the CDR3 is TGTGCCAGCAGCCCATTGGTCGACCAAATAGGCTATGGCTACACCTTC.